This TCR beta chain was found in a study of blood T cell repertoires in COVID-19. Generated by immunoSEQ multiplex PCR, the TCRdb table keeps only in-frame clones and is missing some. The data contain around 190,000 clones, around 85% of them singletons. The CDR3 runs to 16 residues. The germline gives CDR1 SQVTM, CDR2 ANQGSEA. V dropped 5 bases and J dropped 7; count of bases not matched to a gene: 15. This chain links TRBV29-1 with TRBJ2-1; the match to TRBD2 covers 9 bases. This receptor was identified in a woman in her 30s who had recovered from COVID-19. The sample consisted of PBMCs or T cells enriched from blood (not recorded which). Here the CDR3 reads CSVRERWLAGENEQFF. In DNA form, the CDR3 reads TGCAGCGTTAGGGAGCGTTGGTTAGCGGGAGAGAATGAGCAGTTCTTC.